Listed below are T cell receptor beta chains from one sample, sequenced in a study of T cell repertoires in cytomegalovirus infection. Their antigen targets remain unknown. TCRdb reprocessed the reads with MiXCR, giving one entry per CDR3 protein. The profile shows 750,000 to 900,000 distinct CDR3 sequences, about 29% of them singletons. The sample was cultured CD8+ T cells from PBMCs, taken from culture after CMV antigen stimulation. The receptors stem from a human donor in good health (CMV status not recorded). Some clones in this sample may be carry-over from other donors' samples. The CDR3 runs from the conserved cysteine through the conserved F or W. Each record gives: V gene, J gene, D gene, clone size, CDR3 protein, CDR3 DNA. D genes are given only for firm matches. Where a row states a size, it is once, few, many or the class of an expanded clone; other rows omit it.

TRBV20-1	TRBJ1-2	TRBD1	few	CSATGTGGGIRDYGYTF	TGCAGTGCTACCGGAACAGGGGGCGGTATTCGCGACTATGGCTACACCTTC
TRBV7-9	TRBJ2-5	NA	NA	CASTADRNQETQYF	TGTGCCAGCACCGCGGACAGAAACCAAGAGACCCAGTACTTC
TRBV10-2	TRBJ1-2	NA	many	CASSESVNYGYTF	TGCGCCAGCAGTGAGTCAGTTAACTATGGCTACACCTTC
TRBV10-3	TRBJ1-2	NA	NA	CATFQGNYGYTF	TGTGCCACCTTTCAGGGAAACTATGGCTACACCTTC
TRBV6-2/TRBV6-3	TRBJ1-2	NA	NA	CASKLTADPIGLGGYTF	TGTGCCAGCAAGCTGACAGCCGATCCTATCGGTTTGGGTGGCTACACCTTC
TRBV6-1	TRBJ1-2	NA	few	CASSDPGEGGYTF	TGTGCCAGCAGTGACCCAGGGGAGGGTGGCTACACCTTC
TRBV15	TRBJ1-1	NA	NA	CATSRKHAVGNTEAFF	TGTGCCACCAGCAGAAAGCACGCGGTTGGGAACACTGAAGCTTTCTTT
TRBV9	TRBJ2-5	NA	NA	CASSVDQGQETQYF	TGTGCCAGCAGCGTAGACCAGGGCCAAGAGACCCAGTACTTC
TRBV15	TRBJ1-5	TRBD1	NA	CATSERTGSRQPQHF	TGTGCCACCAGCGAACGGACAGGGAGCCGGCAGCCCCAGCATTTT
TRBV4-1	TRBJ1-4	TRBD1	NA	CASSQGGQGNEKLFF	TGCGCCAGCAGCCAAGGAGGACAGGGGAATGAAAAACTGTTTTTT
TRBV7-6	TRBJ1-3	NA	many	CASSLIKTPKGNTIYF	TGTGCCAGCAGCTTAATCAAGACACCCAAAGGAAACACCATATATTTT
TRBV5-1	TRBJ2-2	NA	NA	CASREQGNTGELFF	TGCGCCAGCAGGGAGCAGGGAAACACCGGGGAGCTGTTTTTT
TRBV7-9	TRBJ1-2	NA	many	CASSLTDRPSYGYTF	TGTGCCAGCAGCTTGACAGACAGGCCTTCCTATGGCTACACCTTC
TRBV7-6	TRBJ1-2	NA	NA	CASSLRQTYGYTF	TGTGCCAGCAGCTTAAGACAGACCTATGGCTACACCTTC
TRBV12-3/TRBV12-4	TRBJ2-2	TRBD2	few	CASWEGGELFF	TGTGCCAGCTGGGAGGGCGGGGAGCTGTTTTTT
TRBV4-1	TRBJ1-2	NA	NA	CASSQVAGSSSEGYTF	TGCGCCAGCAGCCAAGTGGCGGGCAGTTCCTCGGAGGGCTACACCTTC
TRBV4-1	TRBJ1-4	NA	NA	CASSPVDRVRGEKLFF	TGCGCCAGCAGCCCCGTGGACCGGGTTCGGGGTGAAAAACTGTTTTTT
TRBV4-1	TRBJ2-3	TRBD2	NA	CASSQGPGLALTDTQYF	TGCGCCAGCAGCCAAGGGCCGGGACTAGCGCTAACAGATACGCAGTATTTT
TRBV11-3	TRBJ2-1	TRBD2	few	CASSRTSRTYNEQFF	TGTGCCAGCAGCCGGACTAGCAGGACCTACAATGAGCAGTTCTTC
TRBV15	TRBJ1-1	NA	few	CATGLVGTEAFF	TGTGCCACCGGCCTCGTCGGTACTGAAGCTTTCTTT
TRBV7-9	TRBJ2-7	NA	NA	CASSSTGLVGYEQYF	TGTGCCAGCAGCTCAACAGGCCTCGTGGGCTACGAGCAGTACTTC
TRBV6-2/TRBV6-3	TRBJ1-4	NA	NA	CASSYWGAGEKLFF	TGTGCCAGCAGTTACTGGGGGGCGGGTGAAAAACTGTTTTTT
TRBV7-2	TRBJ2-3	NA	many	CASSPLVTQYF	TGTGCCAGCAGCCCATTAGTTACGCAGTATTTT
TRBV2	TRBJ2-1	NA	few	CASGGASRNEQFF	TGTGCCAGCGGGGGGGCGTCAAGGAATGAGCAGTTCTTC
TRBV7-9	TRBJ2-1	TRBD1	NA	CASSLGTGLNEQFF	TGTGCCAGCAGCTTGGGGACAGGCCTCAATGAGCAGTTCTTC
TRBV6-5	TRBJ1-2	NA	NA	CASSYGGTYGYTF	TGTGCCAGCAGTTACGGGGGGACCTATGGCTACACCTTC